This paragraph reports one TCR beta chain. Its matching antigen is unknown. The sample originates from a study of T cell responses to AZD1222 COVID-19 vaccine. Whole-study findings and limits: The study reported that nearly half of spike-specific TCRs target unmutated variant regions. Researchers report vaccine-associated CD4 TCRs spanning spike, with dominance at 160-218 and 743-854. Seropositive AZD1222 recipients at baseline numbered only 6 or 7.

TCRdb's table, derived via immunoSEQ multiplex PCR, lists solely in-frame clones and lacks some. The table includes about 220,000 clones, around 93% detected once. V lost 6 bases to trimming and J lost 2 bases; unmatched junction nucleotides: 9. This CDR3 has 16 residues. CDR1 is MDHEN, CDR2 SYDVKM, per germline. This receptor was taken from an adult in good health. The input for sequencing was peripheral blood, taken on day 0 of MenACWY control vaccination. This chain joins TRBV28 and TRBJ2-1; 8 nucleotides align to TRBD1. CDR3 protein: CASSQWGDRTYNEQFF. DNA for the CDR3: TGTGCCAGCAGCCAATGGGGGGACAGGACCTACAATGAGCAGTTCTTC.